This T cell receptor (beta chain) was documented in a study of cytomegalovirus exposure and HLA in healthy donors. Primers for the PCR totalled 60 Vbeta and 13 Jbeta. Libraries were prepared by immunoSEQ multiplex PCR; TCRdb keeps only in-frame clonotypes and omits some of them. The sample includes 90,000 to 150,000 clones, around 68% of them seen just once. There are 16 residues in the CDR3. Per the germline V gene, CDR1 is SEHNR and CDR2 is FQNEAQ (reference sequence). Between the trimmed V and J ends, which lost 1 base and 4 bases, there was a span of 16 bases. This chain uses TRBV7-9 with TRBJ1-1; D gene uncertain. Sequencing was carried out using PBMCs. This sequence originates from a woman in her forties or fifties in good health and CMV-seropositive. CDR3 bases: TGTGCCAGCAGCTTAGGGTTTATTTCTTCGGTCACTGAAGCTTTCTTT. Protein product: CASSLGFISSVTEAFF.